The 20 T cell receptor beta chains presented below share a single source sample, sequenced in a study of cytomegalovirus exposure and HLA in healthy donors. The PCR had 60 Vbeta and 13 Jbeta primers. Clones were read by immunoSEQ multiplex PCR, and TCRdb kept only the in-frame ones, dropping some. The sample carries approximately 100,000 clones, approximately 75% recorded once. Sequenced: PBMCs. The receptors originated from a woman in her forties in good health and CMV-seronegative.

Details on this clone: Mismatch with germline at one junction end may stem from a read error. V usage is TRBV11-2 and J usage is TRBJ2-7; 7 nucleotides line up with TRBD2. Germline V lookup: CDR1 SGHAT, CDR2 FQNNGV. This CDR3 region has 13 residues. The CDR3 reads CASSLANTGTTSF. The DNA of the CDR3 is TGTGCCAGCAGCTTAGCGAATACCGGGACTACAAGCTTC.

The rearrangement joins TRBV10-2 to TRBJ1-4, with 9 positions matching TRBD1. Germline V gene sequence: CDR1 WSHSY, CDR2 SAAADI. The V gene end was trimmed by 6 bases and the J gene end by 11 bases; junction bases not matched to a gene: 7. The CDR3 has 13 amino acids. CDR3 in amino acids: CASRSGQGGKLFF. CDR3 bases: TGCGCCAGCAGGTCGGGACAGGGAGGGAAACTGTTTTTT.

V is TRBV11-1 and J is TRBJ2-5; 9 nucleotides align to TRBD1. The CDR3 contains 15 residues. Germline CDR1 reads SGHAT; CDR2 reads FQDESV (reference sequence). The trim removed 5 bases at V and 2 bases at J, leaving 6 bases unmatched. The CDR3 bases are TGTGCCAGCAGCCCCCGGACAGGGGTGCAAGAGACCCAGTACTTC. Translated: CASSPRTGVQETQYF.

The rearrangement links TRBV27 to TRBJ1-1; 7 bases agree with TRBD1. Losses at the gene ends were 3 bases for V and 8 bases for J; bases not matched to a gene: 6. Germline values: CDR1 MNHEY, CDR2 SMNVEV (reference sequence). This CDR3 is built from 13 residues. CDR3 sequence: CASSFSPTGEAFF. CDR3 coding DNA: TGTGCCAGCAGTTTCTCCCCGACAGGGGAAGCTTTCTTT.

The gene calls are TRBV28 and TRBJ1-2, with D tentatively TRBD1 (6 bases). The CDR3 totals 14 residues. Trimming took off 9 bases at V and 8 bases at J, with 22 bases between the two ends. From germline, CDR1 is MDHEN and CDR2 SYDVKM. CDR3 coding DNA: TGTGCCAGTGGAAAGTTTGGAGGGGGGGAGGGCTACACCTTC. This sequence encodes CASGKFGGGEGYTF.

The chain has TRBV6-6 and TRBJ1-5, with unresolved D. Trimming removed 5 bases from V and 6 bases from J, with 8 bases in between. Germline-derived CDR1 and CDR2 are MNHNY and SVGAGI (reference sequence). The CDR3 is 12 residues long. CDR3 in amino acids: CASSEGTQPQHF. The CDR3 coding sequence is TGTGCCAGCAGTGAGGGAACTCAGCCCCAGCATTTT.

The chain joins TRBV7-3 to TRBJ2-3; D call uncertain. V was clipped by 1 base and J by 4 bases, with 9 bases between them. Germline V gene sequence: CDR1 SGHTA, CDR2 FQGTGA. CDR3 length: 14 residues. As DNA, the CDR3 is TGTGCCAGCAGCTTAATGGCCTCCTCAGATACGCAGTATTTT. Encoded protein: CASSLMASSDTQYF.

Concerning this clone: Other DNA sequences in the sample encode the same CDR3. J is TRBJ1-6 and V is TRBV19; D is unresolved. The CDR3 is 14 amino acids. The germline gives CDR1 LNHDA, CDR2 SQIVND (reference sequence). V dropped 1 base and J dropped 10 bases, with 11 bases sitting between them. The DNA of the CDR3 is TGTGCCAGTAGTATAGCGGGAGGCCCGTCACCCCTCCACTTT. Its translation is CASSIAGGPSPLHF.

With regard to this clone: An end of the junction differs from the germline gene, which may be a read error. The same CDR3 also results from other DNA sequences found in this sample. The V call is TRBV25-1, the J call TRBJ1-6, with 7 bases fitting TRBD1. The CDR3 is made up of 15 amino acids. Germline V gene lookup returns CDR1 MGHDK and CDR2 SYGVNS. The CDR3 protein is CASSGAGGYNSPLHF. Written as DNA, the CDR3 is TGTGCCAGCAGTGGAGCAGGGGGTTATAATTCCCCCCTCCACTTT.

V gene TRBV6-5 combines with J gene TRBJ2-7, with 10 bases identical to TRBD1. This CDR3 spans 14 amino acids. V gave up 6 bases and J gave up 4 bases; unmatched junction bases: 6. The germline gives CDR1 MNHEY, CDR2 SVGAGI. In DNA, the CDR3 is TGTGCCAGCAGGCGGACAGGGGGGGTTTACGAGCAGTACTTC. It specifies CASRRTGGVYEQYF.

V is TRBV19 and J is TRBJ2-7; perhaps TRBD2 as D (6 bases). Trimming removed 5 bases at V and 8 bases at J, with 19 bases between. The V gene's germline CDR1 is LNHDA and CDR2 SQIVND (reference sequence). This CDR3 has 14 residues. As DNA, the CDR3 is TGTGCCAGTAGTTCGCCGGGACTCGGAGACCAGCAGTACTTC. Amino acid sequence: CASSSPGLGDQQYF. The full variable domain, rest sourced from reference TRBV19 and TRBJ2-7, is DGGITQSPKYLFRKEGQNVTLSCEQNLNHDAMYWYRQDPGQGLRLIYYSQIVNDFQKGDIAEGYSVSREKKESFPLTVTSAQKNPTAFYLCASSSPGLGDQQYFGPGTRLTVT.

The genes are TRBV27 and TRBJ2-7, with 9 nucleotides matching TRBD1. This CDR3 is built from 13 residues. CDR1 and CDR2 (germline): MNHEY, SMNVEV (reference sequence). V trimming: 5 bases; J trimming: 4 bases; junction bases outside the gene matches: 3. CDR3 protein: CASSTGTGYEQYF. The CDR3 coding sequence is TGTGCCAGCAGTACAGGGACAGGGTACGAGCAGTACTTC.

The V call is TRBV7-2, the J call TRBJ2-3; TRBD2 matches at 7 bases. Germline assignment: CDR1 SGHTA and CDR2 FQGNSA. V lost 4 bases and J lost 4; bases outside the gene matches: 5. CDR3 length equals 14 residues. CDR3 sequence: CASSSGGSADTQYF. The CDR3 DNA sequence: TGTGCCAGCAGCTCAGGCGGGAGCGCAGATACGCAGTATTTT.

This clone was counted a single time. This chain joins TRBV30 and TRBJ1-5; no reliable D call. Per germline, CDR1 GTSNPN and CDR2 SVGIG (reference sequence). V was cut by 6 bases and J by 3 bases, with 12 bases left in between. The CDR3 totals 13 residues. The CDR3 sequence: CACSAAINQPQHF. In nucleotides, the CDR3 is TGTGCCTGTTCCGCAGCGATCAATCAGCCCCAGCATTTT.

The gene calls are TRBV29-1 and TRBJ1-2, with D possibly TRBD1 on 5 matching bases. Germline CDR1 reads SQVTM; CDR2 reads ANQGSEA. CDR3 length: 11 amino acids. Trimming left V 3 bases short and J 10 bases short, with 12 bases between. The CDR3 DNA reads TGCAGCGTTGAGGGGCCGAATTTCTACACCTTC. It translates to CSVEGPNFYTF.

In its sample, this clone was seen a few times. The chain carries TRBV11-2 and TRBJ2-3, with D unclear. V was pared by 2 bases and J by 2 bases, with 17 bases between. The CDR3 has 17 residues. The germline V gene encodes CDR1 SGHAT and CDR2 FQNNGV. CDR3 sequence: CASSLRSIRWFTDTQYF. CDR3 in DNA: TGTGCCAGCAGCTTAAGGAGCATTCGGTGGTTCACAGATACGCAGTATTTT.

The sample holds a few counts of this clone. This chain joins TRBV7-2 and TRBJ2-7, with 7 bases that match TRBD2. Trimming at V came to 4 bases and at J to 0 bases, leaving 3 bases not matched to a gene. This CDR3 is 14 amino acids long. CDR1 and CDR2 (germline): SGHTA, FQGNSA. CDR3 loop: CASSSGGSSYEQYF. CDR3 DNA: TGTGCCAGCAGCTCGGGGGGATCCTCCTACGAGCAGTACTTC.

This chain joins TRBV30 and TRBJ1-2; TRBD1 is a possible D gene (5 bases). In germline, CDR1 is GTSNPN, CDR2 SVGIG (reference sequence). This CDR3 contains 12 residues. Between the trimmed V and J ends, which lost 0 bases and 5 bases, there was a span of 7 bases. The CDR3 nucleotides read TGTGCCTGGAGTGTACAGGAATATGGCTACACCTTC. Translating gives CAWSVQEYGYTF.

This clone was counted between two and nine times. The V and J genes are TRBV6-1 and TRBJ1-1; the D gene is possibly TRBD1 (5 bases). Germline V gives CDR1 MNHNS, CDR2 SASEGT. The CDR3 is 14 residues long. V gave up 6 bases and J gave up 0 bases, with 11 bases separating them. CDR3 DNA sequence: TGTGCCAGCAGCCTCCGGGGGTTGAACACTGAAGCTTTCTTT. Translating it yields CASSLRGLNTEAFF.

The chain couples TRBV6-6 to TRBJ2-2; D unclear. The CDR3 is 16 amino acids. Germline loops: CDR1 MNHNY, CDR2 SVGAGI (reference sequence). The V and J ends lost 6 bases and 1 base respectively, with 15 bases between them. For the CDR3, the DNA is TGTGCCAGCAGATTCACCGGGTCGGAGAACACCGGGGAGCTGTTTTTT. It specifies CASRFTGSENTGELFF.